This T cell receptor beta chain was recorded in a study of T cells expressing NK-cell markers. Each CDR3 protein gets one entry in TCRdb, which reprocessed the 5' RACE reads and gives no DNA. The repertoire table contains 250,000 to 300,000 distinct CDR3 sequences. The CDR3 has 13 amino acids. CDR1 and CDR2 (germline): KGHSH, LQKENI. The receptor was derived from a man aged 18-30 years in good health. The chain joins TRBV18 to TRBJ1-1. Sequencing was done on a sample of blood T cells: a sorted CD56 or NKG2C T cell subset, CD4+ or CD8+ T cells, or bulk PBMC T cells (not recorded which). Here the CDR3 reads CASSPAGRSEAFF. The full variable domain, completed using reference TRBV18 and TRBJ1-1, is NAGVMQNPRHLVRRRGQEARLRCSPMKGHSHVYWYRQLPEEGLKFMVYLQKENIIDESGMPKERFSAEFPKEGPSILRIQQVVRGDSAAYFCASSPAGRSEAFFGQGTRLTVV.